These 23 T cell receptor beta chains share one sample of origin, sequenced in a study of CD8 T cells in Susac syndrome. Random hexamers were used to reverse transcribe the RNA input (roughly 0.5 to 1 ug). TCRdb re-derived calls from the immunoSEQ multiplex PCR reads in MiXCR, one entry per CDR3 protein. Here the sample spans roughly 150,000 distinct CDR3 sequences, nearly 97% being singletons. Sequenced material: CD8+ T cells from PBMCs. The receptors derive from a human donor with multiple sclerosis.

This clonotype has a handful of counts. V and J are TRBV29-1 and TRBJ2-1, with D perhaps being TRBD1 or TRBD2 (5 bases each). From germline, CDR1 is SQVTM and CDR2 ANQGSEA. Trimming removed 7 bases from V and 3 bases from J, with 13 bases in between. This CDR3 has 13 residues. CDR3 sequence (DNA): TGCAGCGCCCGAGGGGTAGACTACAATGAGCAGTTCTTC. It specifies CSARGVDYNEQFF.

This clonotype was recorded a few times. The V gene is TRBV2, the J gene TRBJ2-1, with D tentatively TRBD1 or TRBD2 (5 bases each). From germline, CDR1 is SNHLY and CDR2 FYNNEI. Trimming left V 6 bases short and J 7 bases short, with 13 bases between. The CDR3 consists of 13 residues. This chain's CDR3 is CASSSPGRNEQFF. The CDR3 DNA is TGTGCCAGCAGCTCTCCGGGACGGAATGAGCAGTTCTTC.

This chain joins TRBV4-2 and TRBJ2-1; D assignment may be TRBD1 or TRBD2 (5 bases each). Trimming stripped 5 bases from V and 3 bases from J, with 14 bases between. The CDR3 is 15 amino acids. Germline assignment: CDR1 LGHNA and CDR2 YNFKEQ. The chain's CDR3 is CASSGTPERYNEQFF. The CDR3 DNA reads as TGTGCCAGCAGCGGGACCCCTGAACGCTACAATGAGCAGTTCTTC.

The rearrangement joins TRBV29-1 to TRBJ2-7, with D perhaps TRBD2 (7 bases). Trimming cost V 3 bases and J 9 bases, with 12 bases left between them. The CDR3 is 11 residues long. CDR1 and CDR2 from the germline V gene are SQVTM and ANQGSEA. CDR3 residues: CSVERGPAQYF. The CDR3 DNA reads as TGCAGCGTTGAGCGGGGGCCGGCGCAGTACTTC.

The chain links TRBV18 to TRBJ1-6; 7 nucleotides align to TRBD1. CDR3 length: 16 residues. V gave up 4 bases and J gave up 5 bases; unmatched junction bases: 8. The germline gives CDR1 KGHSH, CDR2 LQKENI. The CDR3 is CASSHGGTADNSPLHF. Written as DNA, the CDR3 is TGTGCCAGCTCACACGGAGGGACAGCTGATAATTCACCCCTCCACTTT.

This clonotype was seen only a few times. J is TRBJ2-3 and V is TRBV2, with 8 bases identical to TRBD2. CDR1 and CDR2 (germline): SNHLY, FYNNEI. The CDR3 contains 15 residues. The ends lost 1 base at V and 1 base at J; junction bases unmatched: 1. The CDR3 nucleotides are TGTGCCAGCAGTGAAGATAGCGGGGGCACAGATACGCAGTATTTT. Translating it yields CASSEDSGGTDTQYF.

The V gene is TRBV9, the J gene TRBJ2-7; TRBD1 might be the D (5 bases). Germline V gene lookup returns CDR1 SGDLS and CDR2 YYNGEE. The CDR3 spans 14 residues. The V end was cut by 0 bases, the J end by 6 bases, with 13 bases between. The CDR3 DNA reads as TGTGCCAGCAGCGTAGAGGGGTCCCAGGTCGAGCAGTACTTC. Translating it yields CASSVEGSQVEQYF. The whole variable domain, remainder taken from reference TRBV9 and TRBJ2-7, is DSGVTQTPKHLITATGQRVTLRCSPRSGDLSVYWYQQSLDQGLQFLIQYYNGEERAKGNILERFSAQQFPDLHSELNLSSLELGDSALYFCASSVEGSQVEQYFGPGTRLTVT.

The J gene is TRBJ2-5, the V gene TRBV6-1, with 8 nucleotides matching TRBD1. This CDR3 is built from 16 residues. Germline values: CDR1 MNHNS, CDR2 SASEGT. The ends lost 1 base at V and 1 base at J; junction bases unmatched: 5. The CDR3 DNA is TGTGCCAGCAGTGAAGGCCCAGGGGGCCTCCAAGAGACCCAGTACTTC. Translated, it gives CASSEGPGGLQETQYF.

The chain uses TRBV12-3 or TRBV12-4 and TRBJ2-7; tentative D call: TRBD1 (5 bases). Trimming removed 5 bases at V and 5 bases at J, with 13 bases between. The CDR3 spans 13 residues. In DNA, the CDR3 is TGTGCCAGCAGTCTCAGGGTAGATGACGAGCAGTACTTC. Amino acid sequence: CASSLRVDDEQYF.

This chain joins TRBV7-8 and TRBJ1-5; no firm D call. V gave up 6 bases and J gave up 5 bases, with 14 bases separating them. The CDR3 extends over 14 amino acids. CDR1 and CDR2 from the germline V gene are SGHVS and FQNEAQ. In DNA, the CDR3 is TGTGCCAGCAGGTTGGCAGGTACGGATCAGCCCCAGCATTTT. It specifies CASRLAGTDQPQHF.

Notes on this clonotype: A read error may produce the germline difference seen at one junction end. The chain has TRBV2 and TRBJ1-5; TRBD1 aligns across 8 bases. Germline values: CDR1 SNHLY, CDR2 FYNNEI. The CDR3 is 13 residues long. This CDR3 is CAGSSGGSQPQHF. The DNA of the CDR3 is TGCGCAGGTTCCTCAGGGGGCTCACAGCCCCAGCATTTT.

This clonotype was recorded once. The CDR3, as DNA: TGTGCCTGGAATGAACCGGGACAGGGTAACTATGGCTACACCTTC. It yields the protein CAWNEPGQGNYGYTF. This chain joins TRBV30 and TRBJ1-2; TRBD1 aligns across 9 bases. This CDR3 has 15 residues. Germline trimming cut 4 bases from V and 1 base from J; bases unmatched to any gene: 7. Germline V gene sequence: CDR1 GTSNPN, CDR2 SVGIG (reference sequence).

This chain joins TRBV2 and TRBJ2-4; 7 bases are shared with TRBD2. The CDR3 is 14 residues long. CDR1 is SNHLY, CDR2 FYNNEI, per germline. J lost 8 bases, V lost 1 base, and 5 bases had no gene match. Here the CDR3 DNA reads TGTGCCAGCAGTGAAGGGCCCCGGGGGGACATTCAGTACTTC. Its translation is CASSEGPRGDIQYF.

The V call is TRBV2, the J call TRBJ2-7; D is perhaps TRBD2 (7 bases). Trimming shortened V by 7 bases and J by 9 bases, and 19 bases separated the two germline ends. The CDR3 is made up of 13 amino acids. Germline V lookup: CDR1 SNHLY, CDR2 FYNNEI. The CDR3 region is CASNTGGPDGQYV. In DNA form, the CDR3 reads TGTGCCAGCAACACCGGGGGGCCCGACGGGCAGTACGTC.

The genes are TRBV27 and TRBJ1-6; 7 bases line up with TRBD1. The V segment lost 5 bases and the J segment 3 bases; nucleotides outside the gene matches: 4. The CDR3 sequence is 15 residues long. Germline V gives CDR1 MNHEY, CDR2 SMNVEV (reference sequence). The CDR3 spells CASSGQGGYNSPLHF. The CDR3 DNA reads TGTGCCAGCAGTGGCCAGGGGGGCTATAATTCACCCCTCCACTTT.

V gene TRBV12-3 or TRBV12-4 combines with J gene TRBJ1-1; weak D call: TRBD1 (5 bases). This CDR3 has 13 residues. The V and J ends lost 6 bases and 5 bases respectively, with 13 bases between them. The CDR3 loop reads CASSLPRGTEAFF. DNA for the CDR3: TGTGCCAGCAGCCTTCCCCGGGGGACTGAAGCTTTCTTT.

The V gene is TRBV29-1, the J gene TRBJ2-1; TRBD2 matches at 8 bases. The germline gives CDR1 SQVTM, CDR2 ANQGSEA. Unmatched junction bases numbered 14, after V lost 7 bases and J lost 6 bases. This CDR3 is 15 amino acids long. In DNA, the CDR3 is TGCAGCGCCACCGAGCGGGGGTCCTCCATCAATGAGCAGTTCTTC. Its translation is CSATERGSSINEQFF.

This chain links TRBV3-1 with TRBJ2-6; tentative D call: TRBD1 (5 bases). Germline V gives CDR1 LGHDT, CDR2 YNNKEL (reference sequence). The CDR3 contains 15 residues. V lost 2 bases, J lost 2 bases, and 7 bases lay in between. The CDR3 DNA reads TGTGCCAGCAGCCAAAGGGGCACTGGGGCCAACGTCCTGACTTTC. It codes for CASSQRGTGANVLTF. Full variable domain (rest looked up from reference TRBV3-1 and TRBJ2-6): DTAVSQTPKYLVTQMGNDKSIKCEQNLGHDTMYWYKQDSKKFLKIMFSYNNKELIINETVPNRFSPKSPDKAHLNLHINSLELGDSAVYFCASSQRGTGANVLTFGAGSRLTVL.

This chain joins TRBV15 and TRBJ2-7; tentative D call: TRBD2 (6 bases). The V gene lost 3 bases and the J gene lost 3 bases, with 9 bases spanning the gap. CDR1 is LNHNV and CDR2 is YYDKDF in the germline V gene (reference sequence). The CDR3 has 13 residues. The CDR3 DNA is TGTGCCACCAGCAGGGGACTGAACTACGAGCAGTACGTC. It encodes CATSRGLNYEQYV.

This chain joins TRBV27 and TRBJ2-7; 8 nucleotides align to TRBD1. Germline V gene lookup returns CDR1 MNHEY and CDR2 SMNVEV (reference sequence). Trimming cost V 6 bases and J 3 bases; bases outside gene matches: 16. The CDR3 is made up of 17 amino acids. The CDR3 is CASSPGTGTSSHYEQYV. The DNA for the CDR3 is TGTGCCAGCAGCCCCGGGACAGGTACATCATCCCACTACGAGCAGTACGTC.

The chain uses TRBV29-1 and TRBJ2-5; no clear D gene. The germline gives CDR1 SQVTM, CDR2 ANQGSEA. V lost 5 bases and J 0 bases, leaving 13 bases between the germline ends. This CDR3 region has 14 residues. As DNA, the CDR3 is TGCAGCGTTCTCCTTGAGGCGTACCAAGAGACCCAGTACTTC. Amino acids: CSVLLEAYQETQYF.

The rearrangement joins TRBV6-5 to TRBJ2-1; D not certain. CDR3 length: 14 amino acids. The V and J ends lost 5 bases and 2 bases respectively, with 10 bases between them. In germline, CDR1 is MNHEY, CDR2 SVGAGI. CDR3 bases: TGTGCCAGCAGTCCGACACTCGCCTACAATGAGCAGTTCTTC. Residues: CASSPTLAYNEQFF.

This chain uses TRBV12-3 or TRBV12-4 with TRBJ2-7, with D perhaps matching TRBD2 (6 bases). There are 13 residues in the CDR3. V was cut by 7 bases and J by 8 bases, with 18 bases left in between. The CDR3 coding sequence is TGTGCCAGCAAGGGCGGGGACGACTTTAAGCAGTACTTC. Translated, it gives CASKGGDDFKQYF.